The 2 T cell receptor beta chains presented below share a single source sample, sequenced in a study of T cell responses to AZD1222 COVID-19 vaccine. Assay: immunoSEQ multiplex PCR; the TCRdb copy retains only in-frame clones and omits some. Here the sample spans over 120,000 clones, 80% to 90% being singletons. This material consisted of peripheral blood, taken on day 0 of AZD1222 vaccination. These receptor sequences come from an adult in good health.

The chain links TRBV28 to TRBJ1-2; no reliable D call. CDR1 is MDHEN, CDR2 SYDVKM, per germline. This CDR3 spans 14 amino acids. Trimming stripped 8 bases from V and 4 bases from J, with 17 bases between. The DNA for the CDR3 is TGTGCCAGCTCGACTTTTGATGGGATCTATGGCTACACCTTC. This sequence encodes CASSTFDGIYGYTF.

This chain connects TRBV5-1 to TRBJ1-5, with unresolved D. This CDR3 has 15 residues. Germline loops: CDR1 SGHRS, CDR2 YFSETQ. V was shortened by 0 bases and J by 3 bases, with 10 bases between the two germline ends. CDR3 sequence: CASSLEGSNNQPQHF. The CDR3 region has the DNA TGCGCCAGCAGCTTGGAGGGCAGCAACAATCAGCCCCAGCATTTT.